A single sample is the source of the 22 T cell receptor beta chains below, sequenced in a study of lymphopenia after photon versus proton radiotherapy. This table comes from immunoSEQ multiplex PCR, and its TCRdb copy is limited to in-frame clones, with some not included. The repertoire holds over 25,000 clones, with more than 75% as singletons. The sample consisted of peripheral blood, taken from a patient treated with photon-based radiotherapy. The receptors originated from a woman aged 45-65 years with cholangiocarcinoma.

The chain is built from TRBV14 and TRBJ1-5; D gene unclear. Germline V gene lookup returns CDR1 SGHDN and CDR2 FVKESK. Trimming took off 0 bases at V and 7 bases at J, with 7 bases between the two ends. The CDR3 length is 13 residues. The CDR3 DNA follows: TGTGCCAGCAGCCAAGATTCGGGGCAGCCCCAGCATTTT. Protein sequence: CASSQDSGQPQHF.

The CDR3: CASSLGLAGGLYEQYF. For the CDR3, the DNA is TGTGCCAGCAGCTTGGGACTAGCGGGGGGGCTCTACGAGCAGTACTTC. V gene TRBV5-4 combines with J gene TRBJ2-7; TRBD2 agrees at 14 bases. The CDR3 covers 16 residues. Germline V gene data show CDR1 as SGHNT and CDR2 as YYREEE (reference sequence). J was trimmed by 3 bases and V by 0 bases; bases with no gene match: 2.

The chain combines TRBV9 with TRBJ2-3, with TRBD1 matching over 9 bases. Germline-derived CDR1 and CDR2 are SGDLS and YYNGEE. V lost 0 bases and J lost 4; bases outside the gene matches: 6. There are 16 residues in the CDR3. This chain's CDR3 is CASSVEGTGYSDTQYF. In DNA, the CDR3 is TGTGCCAGCAGCGTAGAAGGGACAGGGTATTCAGATACGCAGTATTTT.

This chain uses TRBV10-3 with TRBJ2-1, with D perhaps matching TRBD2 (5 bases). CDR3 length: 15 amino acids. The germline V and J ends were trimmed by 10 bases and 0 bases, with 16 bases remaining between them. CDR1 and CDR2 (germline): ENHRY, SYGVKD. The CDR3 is CATGVLGSSYNEQFF. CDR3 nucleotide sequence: TGTGCCACCGGGGTTCTAGGGAGCTCCTACAATGAGCAGTTCTTC.

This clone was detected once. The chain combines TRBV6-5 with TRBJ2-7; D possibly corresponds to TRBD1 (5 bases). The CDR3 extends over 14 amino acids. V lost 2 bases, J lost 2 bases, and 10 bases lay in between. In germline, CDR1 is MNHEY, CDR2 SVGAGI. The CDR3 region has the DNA TGTGCCAGCAGTTACCAGGGCCCTACCTACGAGCAGTACTTC. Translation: CASSYQGPTYEQYF.

The chain's CDR3 is CASSREPGQGVSPAYEQYF. As DNA, the CDR3 is TGTGCCAGCAGCCGAGAACCGGGACAGGGGGTCTCGCCGGCCTACGAGCAGTACTTC. This sequence joins TRBV14 and TRBJ2-7, with 11 positions matching TRBD1. This CDR3 region has 19 residues. Trimming at V came to 4 bases and at J to 2 bases, leaving 16 bases not matched to a gene. The germline gives CDR1 SGHDN, CDR2 FVKESK.

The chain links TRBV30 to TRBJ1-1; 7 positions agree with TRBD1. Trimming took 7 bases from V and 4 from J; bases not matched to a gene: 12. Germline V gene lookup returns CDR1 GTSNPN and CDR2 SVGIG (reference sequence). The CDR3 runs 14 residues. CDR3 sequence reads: CASTTTGRSTEAFF. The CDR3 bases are TGTGCCTCAACCACGACAGGGAGAAGCACTGAAGCTTTCTTT.

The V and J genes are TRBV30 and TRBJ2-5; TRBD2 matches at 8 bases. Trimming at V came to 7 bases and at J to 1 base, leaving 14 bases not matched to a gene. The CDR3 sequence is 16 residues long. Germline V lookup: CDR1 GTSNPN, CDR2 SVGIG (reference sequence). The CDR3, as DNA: TGTGCCTCGTCTACCGGGGGGGCTCTGTTCCAAGAGACCCAGTACTTC. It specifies CASSTGGALFQETQYF.

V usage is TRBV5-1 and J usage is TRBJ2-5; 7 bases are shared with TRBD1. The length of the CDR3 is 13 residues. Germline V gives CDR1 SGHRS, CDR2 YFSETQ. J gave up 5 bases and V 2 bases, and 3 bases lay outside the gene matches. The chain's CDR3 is CASSLGGSETQYF. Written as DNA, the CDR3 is TGCGCCAGCAGCTTAGGGGGCAGCGAGACCCAGTACTTC. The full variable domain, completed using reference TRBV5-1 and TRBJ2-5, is KAGVTQTPRYLIKTRGQQVTLSCSPISGHRSVSWYQQTPGQGLQFLFEYFSETQRNKGNFPGRFSGRQFSNSRSEMNVSTLELGDSALYLCASSLGGSETQYFGPGTRLLVL.

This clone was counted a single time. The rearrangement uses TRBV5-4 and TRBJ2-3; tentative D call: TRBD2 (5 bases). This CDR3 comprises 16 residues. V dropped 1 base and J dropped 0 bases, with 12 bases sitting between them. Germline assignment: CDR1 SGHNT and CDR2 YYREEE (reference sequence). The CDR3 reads CASSLRQRTSTDTQYF. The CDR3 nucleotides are TGTGCCAGCAGCTTGCGGCAGCGGACTAGCACAGATACGCAGTATTTT.

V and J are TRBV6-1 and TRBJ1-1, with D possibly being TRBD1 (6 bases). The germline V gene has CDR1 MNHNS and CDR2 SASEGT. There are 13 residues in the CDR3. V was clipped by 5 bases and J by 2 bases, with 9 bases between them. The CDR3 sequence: CASSLGGNTEAFF. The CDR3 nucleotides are TGTGCCAGCAGTTTAGGGGGAAACACTGAAGCTTTCTTT.

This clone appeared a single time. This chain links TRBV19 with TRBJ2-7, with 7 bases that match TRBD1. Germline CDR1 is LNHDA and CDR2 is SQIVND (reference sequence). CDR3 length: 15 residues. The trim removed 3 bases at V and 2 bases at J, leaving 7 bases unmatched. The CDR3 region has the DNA TGTGCCAGTAGTATGGCTCCACAGGGGACCTACGAGCAGTACTTC. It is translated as CASSMAPQGTYEQYF.

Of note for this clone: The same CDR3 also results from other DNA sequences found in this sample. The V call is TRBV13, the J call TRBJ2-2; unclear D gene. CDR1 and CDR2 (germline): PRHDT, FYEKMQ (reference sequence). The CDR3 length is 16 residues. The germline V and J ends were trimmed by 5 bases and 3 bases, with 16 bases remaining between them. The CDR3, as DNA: TGTGCCAGCAGCGAGGAGTGGGGTCAGCACACCGGGGAGCTGTTTTTT. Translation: CASSEEWGQHTGELFF.

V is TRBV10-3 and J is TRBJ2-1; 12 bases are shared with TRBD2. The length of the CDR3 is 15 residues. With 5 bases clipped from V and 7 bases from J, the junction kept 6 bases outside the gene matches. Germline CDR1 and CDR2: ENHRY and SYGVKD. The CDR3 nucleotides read TGTGCCATCAGTCCTAGCGGGGGGGCCATGAATGAGCAGTTCTTC. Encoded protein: CAISPSGGAMNEQFF.

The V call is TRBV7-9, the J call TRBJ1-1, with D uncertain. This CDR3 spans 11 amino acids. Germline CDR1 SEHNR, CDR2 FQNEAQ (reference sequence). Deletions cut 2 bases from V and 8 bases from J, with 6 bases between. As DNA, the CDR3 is TGTGCCAGCAGCTTAAGGAGGGAAGCTTTCTTT. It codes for CASSLRREAFF.

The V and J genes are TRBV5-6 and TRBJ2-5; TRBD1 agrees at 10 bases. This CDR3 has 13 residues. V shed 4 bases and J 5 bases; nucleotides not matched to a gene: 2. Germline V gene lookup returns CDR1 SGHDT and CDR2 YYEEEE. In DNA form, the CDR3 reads TGTGCCAGCAGCGGGACAGGGGTCGAGACCCAGTACTTC. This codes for CASSGTGVETQYF. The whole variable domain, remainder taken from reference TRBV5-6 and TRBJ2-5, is DAGVTQSPTHLIKTRGQQVTLRCSPKSGHDTVSWYQQALGQGPQFIFQYYEEEERQRGNFPDRFSGHQFPNYSSELNVNALLLGDSALYLCASSGTGVETQYFGPGTRLLVL.

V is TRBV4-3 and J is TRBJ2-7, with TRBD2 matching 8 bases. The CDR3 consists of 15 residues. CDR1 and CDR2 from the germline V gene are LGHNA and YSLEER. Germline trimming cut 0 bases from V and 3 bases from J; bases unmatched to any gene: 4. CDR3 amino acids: CASSQDPSGHYEQYF. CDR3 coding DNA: TGCGCCAGCAGCCAAGATCCTAGCGGGCACTACGAGCAGTACTTC.

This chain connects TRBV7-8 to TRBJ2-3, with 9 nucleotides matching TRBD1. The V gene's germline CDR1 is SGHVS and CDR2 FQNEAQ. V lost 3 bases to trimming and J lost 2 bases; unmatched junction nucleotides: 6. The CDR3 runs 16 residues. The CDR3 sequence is CASSFPGTGFTDTQYF. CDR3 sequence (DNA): TGTGCCAGCAGCTTTCCCGGGACAGGGTTCACAGATACGCAGTATTTT. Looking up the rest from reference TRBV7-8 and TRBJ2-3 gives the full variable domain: GAGVSQSPRYKVAKRGQDVALRCDPISGHVSLFWYQQALGQGPEFLTYFQNEAQLDKSGLPSDRFFAERPEGSVSTLKIQRTQQEDSAVYLCASSFPGTGFTDTQYFGPGTRLTVL.

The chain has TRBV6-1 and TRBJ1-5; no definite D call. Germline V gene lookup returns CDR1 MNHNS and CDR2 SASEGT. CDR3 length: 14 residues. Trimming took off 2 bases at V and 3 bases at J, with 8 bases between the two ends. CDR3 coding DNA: TGTGCCAGCAGTGAAAGTAATCCCAATCAGCCCCAGCATTTT. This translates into CASSESNPNQPQHF.

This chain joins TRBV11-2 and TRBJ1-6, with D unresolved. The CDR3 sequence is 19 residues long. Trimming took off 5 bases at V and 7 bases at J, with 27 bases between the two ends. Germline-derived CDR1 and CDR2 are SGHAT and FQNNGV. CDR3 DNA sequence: TGTGCCAGCAGCCCCCCCCCAGGACCGAACGCGGTGTTAAATTCACCCCTCCACTTT. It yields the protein CASSPPPGPNAVLNSPLHF.

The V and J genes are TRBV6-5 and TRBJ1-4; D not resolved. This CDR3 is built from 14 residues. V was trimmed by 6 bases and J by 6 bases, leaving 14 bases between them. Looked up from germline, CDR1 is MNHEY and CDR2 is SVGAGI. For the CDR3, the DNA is TGTGCCAGCAGAGCTAGGGTAGTGGATGAAAAACTGTTTTTT. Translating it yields CASRARVVDEKLFF.

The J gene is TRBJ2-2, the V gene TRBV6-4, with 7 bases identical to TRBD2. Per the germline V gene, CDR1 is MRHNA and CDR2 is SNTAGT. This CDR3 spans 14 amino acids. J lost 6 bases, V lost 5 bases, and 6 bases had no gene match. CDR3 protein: CASSPGTIAGELFF. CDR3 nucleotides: TGTGCCAGCAGTCCCGGGACTATCGCCGGGGAGCTGTTTTTT.